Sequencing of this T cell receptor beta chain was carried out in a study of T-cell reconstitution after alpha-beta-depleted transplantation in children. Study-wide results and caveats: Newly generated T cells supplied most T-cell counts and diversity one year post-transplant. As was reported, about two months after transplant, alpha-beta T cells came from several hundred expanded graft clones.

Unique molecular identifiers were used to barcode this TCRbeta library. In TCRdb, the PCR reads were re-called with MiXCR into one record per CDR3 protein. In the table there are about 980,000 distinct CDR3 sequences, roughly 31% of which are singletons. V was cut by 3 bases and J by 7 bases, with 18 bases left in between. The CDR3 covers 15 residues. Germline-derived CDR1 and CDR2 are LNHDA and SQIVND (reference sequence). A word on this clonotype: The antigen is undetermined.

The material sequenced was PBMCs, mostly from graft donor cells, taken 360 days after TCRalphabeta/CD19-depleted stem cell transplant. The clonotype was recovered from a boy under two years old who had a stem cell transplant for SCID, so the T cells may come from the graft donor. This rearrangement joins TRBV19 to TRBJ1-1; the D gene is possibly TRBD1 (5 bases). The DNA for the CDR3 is TGTGCCAGTAGTATTCTTCAGGGCCGAGGCAGTGAAGCTTTCTTT. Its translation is CASSILQGRGSEAFF.